The sequence of this T cell receptor (beta chain) was determined in a study of cytomegalovirus exposure and HLA in healthy donors. Notes on the study in general: The majority of TCR sequences were rare, yet some public TCRs appeared in many donors. Later examination showed HLA-associated TCR beta chains had greater clonal expansion than equally common others.

With 60 Vbeta and 13 Jbeta primers, the PCR was carried out. Repertoires were generated with immunoSEQ multiplex PCR, while TCRdb's copy carries only in-frame clones and drops some. The sample has about 76,000 clones, 73% seen once. Concerning this clone itself: The antigen is not known.

Sequencing was done on a sample of PBMCs. This receptor was identified in a middle-aged woman in good health and CMV-seropositive.

CDR3 DNA sequence: TGTGCCAGCAGCTCCTCCCGACAGGGGACCCTGAGGGATACGCAGTATTTT. It encodes CASSSSRQGTLRDTQYF. The chain carries TRBV4-2 and TRBJ2-3, with 8 bases fitting TRBD1. V shed 5 bases, J shed 6 bases, and the junction held 16 bases outside the gene matches. The germline gives CDR1 LGHNA, CDR2 YNFKEQ. This CDR3 is built from 17 residues.